The 14 T cell receptor beta chains below all came from one sample that was sequenced in a study of STAT3 mutations in large granular lymphocyte leukemia. Which antigens these TCRs recognize remains unknown. Profiled with immunoSEQ multiplex PCR; TCRdb holds only in-frame clones, not every one. The table has 35,000 to 40,000 clones, about 88% seen once. Broader study findings: In T-cell large granular lymphocyte leukemia, about half of patients showed multiple immunodominant subclonotypes.

Sequencing was carried out using PBMCs. Source of these receptors: a human donor with T large granular lymphocyte leukemia. Some clones in this sample may be carry-over from other donors' samples.

The chain employs TRBV18 and TRBJ2-3; D unclear. Trimming took off 0 bases at V and 2 bases at J, with 6 bases between the two ends. CDR1 and CDR2 (germline): KGHSH, LQKENI. This CDR3 contains 14 residues. In nucleotides, the CDR3 is TGTGCCAGCTCACCACCGGTTTTCACAGATACGCAGTATTTT. It codes for CASSPPVFTDTQYF.

This clone was recorded a few times. The V call is TRBV6-1, the J call TRBJ2-7, with a possible D match to TRBD1 (5 bases). The CDR3 spans 12 residues. Germline CDR1 MNHNS, CDR2 SASEGT. The V end was cut by 6 bases, the J end by 5 bases, with 11 bases between. CDR3 nucleotide sequence: TGTGCCAGCAGCGGACATGTGAACGAGCAGTACTTC. Its translation: CASSGHVNEQYF.

The rearrangement links TRBV9 to TRBJ2-1; D is ambiguous. The V end lost 0 bases, the J end lost 0 bases, and 4 bases lay between the germline ends. Germline-derived CDR1 and CDR2 are SGDLS and YYNGEE. This CDR3 has 14 amino acids. The CDR3 is CASSVAHSYNEQFF. As DNA, the CDR3 is TGTGCCAGCAGCGTAGCTCACTCCTACAATGAGCAGTTCTTC. The whole variable domain, filled in from reference TRBV9 and TRBJ2-1, reads DSGVTQTPKHLITATGQRVTLRCSPRSGDLSVYWYQQSLDQGLQFLIQYYNGEERAKGNILERFSAQQFPDLHSELNLSSLELGDSALYFCASSVAHSYNEQFFGPGTRLTVL.

V usage is TRBV25-1 and J usage is TRBJ1-6, with D unresolved. V lost 2 bases, J lost 6 bases, and 11 bases lay in between. The germline CDR1 and CDR2 sequences are MGHDK and SYGVNS. The CDR3 is made up of 15 amino acids. The DNA of the CDR3 is TGTGCCAGCAGTGAAGGGCAGTTTCTTAATTCACCCCTCCACTTT. Its protein product is CASSEGQFLNSPLHF.

The gene calls are TRBV29-1 and TRBJ1-1; D gene uncertain. The germline V gene has CDR1 SQVTM and CDR2 ANQGSEA. The CDR3 consists of 14 residues. Trimming took 0 bases from V and 5 from J, leaving 13 bases between them. CDR3 nucleotides: TGCAGCGTTGAAGAGCGGGGTAGTGGGACTGAAGCTTTCTTT. Its protein is CSVEERGSGTEAFF.

This clone was counted once. This sequence joins TRBV5-6 and TRBJ1-1, with no clear D. The germline V gene has CDR1 SGHDT and CDR2 YYEEEE. The CDR3 contains 15 residues. Trimming removed 1 base at V and 0 bases at J, with 10 bases between. DNA of the CDR3: TGTGCCAGCAGCTTGTTTGGGATTTTGAACACTGAAGCTTTCTTT. Protein product: CASSLFGILNTEAFF.

The chain's CDR3 is CASRAQRYSNQPQHF. CDR3 DNA sequence: TGTGCCAGCAGGGCCCAAAGATATAGCAATCAGCCCCAGCATTTT. The V and J genes are TRBV6-6 and TRBJ1-5; unclear D gene. Trimming took 6 bases from V and 0 from J, leaving 12 bases between them. The CDR3 sequence is 15 residues long. CDR1 and CDR2 (germline): MNHNY, SVGAGI (reference sequence).

The chain recombines TRBV5-1 with TRBJ1-5; D gene unclear. The germline V gene encodes CDR1 SGHRS and CDR2 YFSETQ. This CDR3 comprises 8 residues. The CDR3 sequence is CEGWPQHF. The DNA of the CDR3 is TGCGAGGGTTGGCCCCAGCATTTT. Based on the CDR3 plus reference TRBV5-1 and TRBJ1-5, the full variable domain is KAGVTQTPRYLIKTRGQQVTLSCSPISGHRSVSWYQQTPGQGLQFLFEYFSETQRNKGNFPGRFSGRQFSNSRSEMNVSTLELGDSALYLCEGWPQHFGDGTRLSIL.

V is TRBV7-2 and J is TRBJ1-1; D remains ambiguous. This CDR3 spans 12 amino acids. V gave up 6 bases and J gave up 5 bases, with 10 bases separating them. Germline-derived CDR1 and CDR2 are SGHTA and FQGNSA. The CDR3 sequence: CASSSMRTEAFF. CDR3 sequence (DNA): TGTGCCAGCAGTTCGATGCGGACTGAAGCTTTCTTT.

V usage is TRBV6-1 and J usage is TRBJ1-2, with no clear D. The CDR3 spans 12 residues. Germline values: CDR1 MNHNS, CDR2 SASEGT. The germline V and J ends were trimmed by 7 bases and 1 base, with 7 bases remaining between them. The CDR3 sequence is CASKDGNYGYTF. CDR3 in DNA: TGTGCCAGCAAGGACGGTAACTATGGCTACACCTTC.

V is TRBV29-1 and J is TRBJ2-3; 8 nucleotides line up with TRBD1. In germline, CDR1 is SQVTM, CDR2 ANQGSEA. With V trimmed by 3 bases and J by 14 bases, 13 bases remained unmatched. The CDR3 is 13 residues long. CDR3 DNA sequence: TGCAGCGTTGAGACCGACCAGGGGGCAAATCCGTATTTT. The encoded protein is CSVETDQGANPYF.

This clone was detected a few times. The chain recombines TRBV9 with TRBJ2-2; TRBD1 matches at 7 bases. Unmatched junction bases numbered 4, after V lost 2 bases and J lost 0 bases. The germline V gene encodes CDR1 SGDLS and CDR2 YYNGEE. This CDR3 contains 16 residues. The CDR3 sequence: CASSVGQAANTGELFF. As DNA, the CDR3 is TGTGCCAGCAGCGTCGGACAGGCCGCGAACACCGGGGAGCTGTTTTTT.

This chain connects TRBV11-2 to TRBJ2-7; 7 bases agree with TRBD1. Germline CDR1 reads SGHAT; CDR2 reads FQNNGV. This CDR3 spans 14 amino acids. V was clipped by 5 bases and J by 5 bases; unmatched bases: 9. CDR3 sequence: CASSGWDSGDEQYV. Written as DNA, the CDR3 is TGTGCCAGCAGCGGATGGGACAGTGGAGACGAGCAGTACGTC.

In its sample, this clone was seen once. V is TRBV18 and J is TRBJ2-7, with TRBD1 identical over 8 bases. This CDR3 spans 15 amino acids. The trim removed 0 bases at V and 5 bases at J, leaving 6 bases unmatched. Germline CDR1 is KGHSH and CDR2 is LQKENI. CDR3 sequence: CASSPPDREIHEQYF. The CDR3 DNA reads TGTGCCAGCTCACCACCGGACAGGGAAATCCACGAGCAGTACTTC.